These T cell receptor beta chains were read from a single sample in a study of T cell responses to AZD1222 COVID-19 vaccine. Generated by immunoSEQ multiplex PCR, the TCRdb table keeps only in-frame clones and is missing some. The table includes more than 85,000 clones, 94% detected once. The material was peripheral blood, obtained 28 days after the second AZD1222 dose. These receptors were taken from an adult who received the AZD1222 COVID-19 vaccine. The CDR3 runs from the conserved cysteine through the conserved F or W. The order of the fields is J gene, V gene, D gene, clone size, CDR3 DNA, CDR3 protein. A D gene is named only where the DNA matches it firmly. Expanded clones are given a class, and other clones once, few, many or no size at all.

>TRBJ1-3|TRBV19|.|.
TGTGCCAGTACCCGACGGTCCTCTGGAAACACCATATATTTT
CASTRRSSGNTIYF
>TRBJ1-1|TRBV27|.|once
TGTGCCAGCAGTTCTGCGTCTGGGGGTAGCAGTAAGTCCCAAGCTTTCTTT
CASSSASGGSSKSQAFF
>TRBJ1-2|TRBV29-1|.|.
TGCAGCGTTGTTGCGGAAGAAAGCTATGGCTACACCTTC
CSVVAEESYGYTF
>TRBJ1-2|TRBV27|.|.
TGTGCCAGCAGTTTATCGCTGGACAACTATGGCTACACCTTC
CASSLSLDNYGYTF
>TRBJ1-4|TRBV9|TRBD1|.
TGTGCCAGCAGCGTAGGACAGGGAAGTGAAAAACTGTTTTTT
CASSVGQGSEKLFF
>TRBJ2-7|TRBV6-2/TRBV6-3|.|.
TGTGCCAGCAGTTACAAGGTCTACGAGCAGTACTTC
CASSYKVYEQYF
>TRBJ2-3|TRBV5-1|.|.
TGCGCCAGCAGCATCACCGGTTCCACAGATACGCAGTATTTT
CASSITGSTDTQYF
>TRBJ1-2|TRBV10-3|.|.
TGTGCCATCAGTACACAGGGTCAGGACTATGGCTACACCTTC
CAISTQGQDYGYTF
>TRBJ2-2|TRBV5-1|TRBD1|.
TGCGCCAGCAGTTGGGACACAGGGGTCGGGGAGCTGTTTTTT
CASSWDTGVGELFF
>TRBJ1-4|TRBV9|TRBD1|once
TGTGCCAGCAGCCCAGACAGGGTTAATGAAAAACTGTTTTTT
CASSPDRVNEKLFF
>TRBJ2-7|TRBV18|TRBD1|once
TGTGCCAGCTCACCACCGGGCCGACAGGGATATTACGAGCAGTACTTC
CASSPPGRQGYYEQYF
>TRBJ1-2|TRBV7-8|.|few
TGTGCCAGCAGCAAAAACTCGGCCGGATTGGGCTACACCTTC
CASSKNSAGLGYTF
>TRBJ1-5|TRBV25-1|.|.
TGTGCCAGCAGTGTGTCTGGAATGTATTGGCCCCAGCATTTT
CASSVSGMYWPQHF
>TRBJ1-2|TRBV20-1|.|many
TGCAGTGCTAGGGACGATGGCTACACCTTC
CSARDDGYTF
>TRBJ1-2|TRBV7-9|.|.
TGTGCCAGCAGCTCCGGAGAAGCGGGGGGGCGATTCTCTGGCTACACCTTC
CASSSGEAGGRFSGYTF
>TRBJ1-3|TRBV6-5|.|.
TGTGCCAGCAATGGCAGGGTGTACAACACCATATATTTT
CASNGRVYNTIYF
>TRBJ2-7|TRBV6-5|.|few
TGTGCCAGCAGTTACTCATCTCGGGACGAGCAGTACTTC
CASSYSSRDEQYF
>TRBJ1-3|TRBV25-1|.|once
TGTGCCAGCAGTGAATTAGGCAGCAGAGGAAACACCATATATTTT
CASSELGSRGNTIYF
>TRBJ1-1|TRBV5-6|.|.
TGTGCCAGCAGCTTAGGAGGACCTTCTGAAGCTTTCTTT
CASSLGGPSEAFF
>TRBJ2-3|TRBV9|TRBD2|.
TGTGCCAGCAGCGTAGAGTTGGTTCGAGCGGGGGACGGGGCAGATACGCAGTATTTT
CASSVELVRAGDGADTQYF
>TRBJ2-1|TRBV14|TRBD2|.
TGTGCCAGCAGCCCACCGCGGGGGGACAATGAGCAGTTCTTC
CASSPPRGDNEQFF
>TRBJ2-7|TRBV18|.|.
TGTGCCAGCTCACTTAATTACGAGCAGTACTTC
CASSLNYEQYF
>TRBJ2-1|TRBV27|.|.
TGTGCCAGCAGTTTATTTCTAGCGAGCTCCTACAATGAGCAGTTCTTC
CASSLFLASSYNEQFF
>TRBJ1-1|TRBV30|TRBD1|.
TGTGCCTGGAGTCCCCAGACAGGGGGCACTGAAGCTTTCTTT
CAWSPQTGGTEAFF
>TRBJ1-2|TRBV18|TRBD1|.
TGTGCCAGCTCGCAACAGGGGGACGGCTACACCTTC
CASSQQGDGYTF
>TRBJ2-7|TRBV27|TRBD2|.
TGTGCCAGCAGTTCGGGCGGGAGGCGGTACGAGCAGTACTTC
CASSSGGRRYEQYF
>TRBJ1-1|TRBV27|.|.
TGTGCCAGCAGTTTATACGCGGGACTGGGCATGAACACTGAAGCTTTCTTT
CASSLYAGLGMNTEAFF
>TRBJ1-1|TRBV7-2|.|.
TGTGCCAGCAGCTTTGAACGTTTGAGGAACACTGAAGCTTTCTTT
CASSFERLRNTEAFF
>TRBJ1-1|TRBV3-1/TRBV3-2|.|.
TGTGCCAGCAGCCCGGTAGGGGGCACTGAAGCTTTCTTT
CASSPVGGTEAFF
>TRBJ1-1|TRBV28|.|.
TGTGCCAGCAGTTCCCAAGGGGTGCTGGCTTTCTTT
CASSSQGVLAFF
>TRBJ1-4|TRBV11-2|.|.
TGTGCCAGCAGCTTTGGGACGGTTGCAACTAATGAAAAACTGTTTTTT
CASSFGTVATNEKLFF
>TRBJ1-2|TRBV14|.|.
TGTGCCAGCAGCCAAGACCCCGGGTCCGGGTATGGCTACACCTTC
CASSQDPGSGYGYTF
>TRBJ1-4|TRBV7-7|.|.
TGTGCCAGCAGCTCTAGATTGGGGGAACGGGAAAAACTGTTTTTT
CASSSRLGEREKLFF
>TRBJ2-7|TRBV7-6|.|few
TGTGCCAGCAGCTTAGCGGGCAGCTACGAGCAGTACTTC
CASSLAGSYEQYF
>TRBJ1-3|TRBV18|.|.
TGTGCCAGCTCACCGGACAGTGGAAACACCATATATTTT
CASSPDSGNTIYF
>TRBJ1-5|TRBV2|.|.
TGTGCCAGCAGTGAGGCGTATAGCAATCAGCCCCAGCATTTT
CASSEAYSNQPQHF
>TRBJ2-1|TRBV11-3|TRBD2|.
TGTGCCAGCAGCTCGTCGGCCACTAGCGGGGTATCCAATGAGCAGTTCTTC
CASSSSATSGVSNEQFF
>TRBJ2-1|TRBV5-4|.|.
TGTGCCAGCAGCTTGGCTACTAGCTACAATGAGCAGTTCTTC
CASSLATSYNEQFF
>TRBJ1-1|TRBV5-1|.|.
TGCGCCAGCAGCTTAAAGGACGCATTTATGAACACTGAAGCTTTCTTT
CASSLKDAFMNTEAFF
>TRBJ1-3|TRBV10-1|.|.
TGCGCCAGCAGGCCTACACGCTCTGGAAACACCATATATTTT
CASRPTRSGNTIYF
>TRBJ1-5|TRBV21-1|.|.
TGTGCCACCGGACAGGGGGATCAGCCCCAGCATTTT
CATGQGDQPQHF
>TRBJ2-5|TRBV25-1|.|once
TGTGCCAGCACCGAGTATAGGGGGGAGACCCAGTACTTC
CASTEYRGETQYF
>TRBJ2-1|TRBV6-4|TRBD2|.
TGTGCCAGCAGTGAACAGCGGGGCAATGAGCAGTTCTTC
CASSEQRGNEQFF
>TRBJ2-5|TRBV14|.|.
TGTGCCAGCAGCCAGTTATTAGGGCGCAACCAAGAGACCCAGTACTTC
CASSQLLGRNQETQYF
>TRBJ1-1|TRBV4-2|.|.
TGTGCCAGCAGCAACACGAAGGCAGGGTGGAACACTGAAGCTTTCTTT
CASSNTKAGWNTEAFF
>TRBJ1-5|TRBV6-1|.|.
TGTGCCAGCAGTGAAAATGAAGGGACTCAGCCCCAGCATTTT
CASSENEGTQPQHF
>TRBJ1-1|TRBV12-3/TRBV12-4|.|once
TGTGCCAGCAGTCAGCAGATGAACACTGAAGCTTTCTTT
CASSQQMNTEAFF
>TRBJ1-1|TRBV19|TRBD1|.
TGTGCCAGTAGTTTGGGACAGGAGAACACTGAAGCTTTCTTT
CASSLGQENTEAFF
>TRBJ2-2|TRBV7-2|.|.
TGTGCCAGCAGCTTAGTGTATAGCGGGGAGCTGTTTTTT
CASSLVYSGELFF
>TRBJ2-7|TRBV7-9|.|.
TGTGCCAGCAGCTTAGCGTACACAGATTTGCCCTACGAGCAGTACTTC
CASSLAYTDLPYEQYF
>TRBJ2-2|TRBV5-1|TRBD1|.
TGCGCCAGCAGCTTGTTGGGACAGACCACCGGGGAGCTGTTTTTT
CASSLLGQTTGELFF
>TRBJ2-2|TRBV4-1|TRBD1|.
TGCGCCAGCAGCCAATATGAGACAGGGATCACCGGGGAGCTGTTTTTT
CASSQYETGITGELFF
>TRBJ2-1|TRBV18|.|few
TGTGCCAGCTCACCTTCCTCCCGGGATGGTGAGCAGTTCTTC
CASSPSSRDGEQFF
>TRBJ1-2|TRBV7-9|.|.
TGTGCCAGCAGCTTAGCTTTACAGGGCTATGGCTACACCTTC
CASSLALQGYGYTF
>TRBJ2-7|TRBV28|.|few
TGTGCCAGCAGTGGCAGTCCAACCCTCGAGCAGTACTTC
CASSGSPTLEQYF
>TRBJ1-4|TRBV19|.|once
TGTGCCAGTAGTATGGGAACAGGGTATGATGAAAAACTGTTTTTT
CASSMGTGYDEKLFF
>TRBJ1-1|TRBV5-1|.|.
TGCGCCAGCTCGGCTGGGTGGATGAACACTGAAGCTTTCTTT
CASSAGWMNTEAFF
>TRBJ2-2|TRBV11-2|TRBD1|.
TGTGCCAGCAGCCAGAACAGGGGACGCGTGTGGACCGGGGAGCTGTTTTTT
CASSQNRGRVWTGELFF
>TRBJ2-7|TRBV25-1|.|.
TGTGCCAGCAGTGAAAGACAGCTGGTCGACGAGCAGTACTTC
CASSERQLVDEQYF